This section outlines one T cell receptor (beta chain) sequence together with its context. Its specificity is not known. A read error may produce the germline difference seen at one junction end. The same CDR3 also results from other DNA sequences found in this sample. This entry belongs to a study of cytomegalovirus exposure and HLA in healthy donors. Points from the study as a whole: Confirmation in vitro established that three CMV-associated chains were specific for CMV antigens. Reportedly, a later analysis found an Asian-associated ancestry cluster had fewer N-insertions than the roughly 670-donor mean. According to the study, 160 or so TCR beta chains were cytomegalovirus-associated.

Primers: 60 Vbeta forward and 13 Jbeta reverse. Clones were sequenced by immunoSEQ multiplex PCR, and TCRdb holds only the in-frame ones, with some missing. The sample lists around 300,000 clones, approximately 70% occurring once. This CDR3 region has 14 residues. The germline gives CDR1 WSHSY, CDR2 SAAADI. The sequenced sample was PBMCs. The J gene is TRBJ2-7, the V gene TRBV10-2, with a weak D call TRBD1 (5 bases). The sequence was collected from a female donor in good health and CMV-seronegative. In DNA form, the CDR3 reads TGCGCCAGCAGTGAGCCTGGACACCTCTACGAACAGTACTTC. It codes for CASSEPGHLYEQYF.